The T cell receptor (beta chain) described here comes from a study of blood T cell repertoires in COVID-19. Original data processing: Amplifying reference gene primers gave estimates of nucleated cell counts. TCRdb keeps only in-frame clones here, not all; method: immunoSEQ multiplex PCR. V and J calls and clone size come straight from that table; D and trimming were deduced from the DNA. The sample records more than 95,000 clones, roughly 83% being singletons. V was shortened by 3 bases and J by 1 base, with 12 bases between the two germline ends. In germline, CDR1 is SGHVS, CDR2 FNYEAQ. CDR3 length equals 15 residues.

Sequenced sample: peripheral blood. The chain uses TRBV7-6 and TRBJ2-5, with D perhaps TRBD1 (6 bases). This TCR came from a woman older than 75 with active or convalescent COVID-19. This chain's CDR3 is CASSFPQGSQETQYF. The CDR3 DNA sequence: TGTGCCAGCAGCTTCCCACAGGGAAGCCAAGAGACCCAGTACTTC. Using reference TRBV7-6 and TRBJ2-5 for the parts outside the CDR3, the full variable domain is GAGVSQSPRYKVTKRGQDVALRCDPISGHVSLYWYRQALGQGPEFLTYFNYEAQQDKSGLPNDRFSAERPEGSISTLTIQRTEQRDSAMYRCASSFPQGSQETQYFGPGTRLLVL.